This TCR beta chain was sequenced for a study of blood T cell repertoires in COVID-19. Study as a whole: T cells, B-cell-depleted T cells, or PBMCs provided the cDNA or gDNA that served as material.

In the original processing: From reference gene primer amplification, estimates of nucleated cell counts were derived. The protocol was immunoSEQ multiplex PCR, while the TCRdb copy is restricted to in-frame clones and leaves out a portion. V and J calls and clone size follow that table, whereas D and trimming were derived from the DNA. The data hold hundreds of thousands of clones, with approximately 85% observed a single time. Germline V gene sequence: CDR1 SQVTM, CDR2 ANQGSEA. Trimming removed 7 bases from V and 6 bases from J; junction bases left unmatched: 10. The CDR3 spans 13 residues. The genes are TRBV29-1 and TRBJ2-3, with 7 nucleotides matching TRBD1. The sequencing sample was made of peripheral blood. This receptor was identified in a woman aged 25 to 45 with acute or convalescent COVID-19. CDR3 sequence reads: CSAQEGARDTQYF. In DNA, the CDR3 is TGCAGCGCCCAAGAGGGGGCTCGGGATACGCAGTATTTT.